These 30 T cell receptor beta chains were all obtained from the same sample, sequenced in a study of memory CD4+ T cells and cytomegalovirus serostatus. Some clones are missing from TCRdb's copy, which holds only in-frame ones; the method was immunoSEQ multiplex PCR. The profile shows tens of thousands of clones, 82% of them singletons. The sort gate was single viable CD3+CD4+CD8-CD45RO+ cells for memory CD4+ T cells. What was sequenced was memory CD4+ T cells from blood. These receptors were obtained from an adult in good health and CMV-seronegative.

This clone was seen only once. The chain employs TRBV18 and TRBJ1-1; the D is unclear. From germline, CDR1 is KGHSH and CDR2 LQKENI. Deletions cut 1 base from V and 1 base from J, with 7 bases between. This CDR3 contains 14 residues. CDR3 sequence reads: CASSPQGGNTEAFF. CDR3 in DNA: TGTGCCAGCTCACCACAGGGCGGGAACACTGAAGCTTTCTTT.

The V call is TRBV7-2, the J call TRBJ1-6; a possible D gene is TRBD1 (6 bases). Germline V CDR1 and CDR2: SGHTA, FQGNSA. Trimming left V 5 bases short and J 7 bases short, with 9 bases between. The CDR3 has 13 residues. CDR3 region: CASSVQGNSPLHF. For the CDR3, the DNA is TGTGCCAGCAGCGTCCAGGGGAATTCACCCCTCCACTTT. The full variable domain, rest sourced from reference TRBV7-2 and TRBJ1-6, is GAGVSQSPSNKVTEKGKDVELRCDPISGHTALYWYRQSLGQGLEFLIYFQGNSAPDKSGLPSDRFSAERTGGSVSTLTIQRTQQEDSAVYLCASSVQGNSPLHFGNGTRLTVT.

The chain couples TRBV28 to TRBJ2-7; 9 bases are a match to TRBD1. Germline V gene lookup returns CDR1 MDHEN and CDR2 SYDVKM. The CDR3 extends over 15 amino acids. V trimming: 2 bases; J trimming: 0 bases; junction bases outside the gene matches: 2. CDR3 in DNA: TGTGCCAGCAGTTTAGTGGGACAGGGCTCCTACGAGCAGTACTTC. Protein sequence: CASSLVGQGSYEQYF.

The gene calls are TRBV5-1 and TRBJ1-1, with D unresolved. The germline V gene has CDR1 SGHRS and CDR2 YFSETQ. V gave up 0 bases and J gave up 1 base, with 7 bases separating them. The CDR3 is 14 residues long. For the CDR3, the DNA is TGCGCCAGCAGCTTGGCGTCTCGGAACACTGAAGCTTTCTTT. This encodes CASSLASRNTEAFF.

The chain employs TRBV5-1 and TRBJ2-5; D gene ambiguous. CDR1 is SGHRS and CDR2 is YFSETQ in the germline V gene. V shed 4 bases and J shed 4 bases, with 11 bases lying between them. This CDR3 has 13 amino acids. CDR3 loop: CASSPTFPETQYF. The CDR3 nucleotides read TGCGCCAGCAGCCCAACTTTCCCAGAGACCCAGTACTTC.

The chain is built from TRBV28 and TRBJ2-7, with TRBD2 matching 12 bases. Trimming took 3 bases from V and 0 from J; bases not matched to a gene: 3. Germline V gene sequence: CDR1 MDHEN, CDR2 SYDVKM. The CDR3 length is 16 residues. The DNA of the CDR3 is TGTGCCAGCAGTTTTTCTAGCGGGGGGGCCTCCTACGAGCAGTACTTC. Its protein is CASSFSSGGASYEQYF.

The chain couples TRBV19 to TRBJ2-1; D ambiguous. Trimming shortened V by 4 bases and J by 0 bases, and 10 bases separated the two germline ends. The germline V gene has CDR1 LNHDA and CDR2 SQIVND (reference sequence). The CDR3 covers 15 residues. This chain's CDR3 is CASSTWGSSYNEQFF. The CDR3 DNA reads TGTGCCAGTAGTACTTGGGGAAGCTCCTACAATGAGCAGTTCTTC.

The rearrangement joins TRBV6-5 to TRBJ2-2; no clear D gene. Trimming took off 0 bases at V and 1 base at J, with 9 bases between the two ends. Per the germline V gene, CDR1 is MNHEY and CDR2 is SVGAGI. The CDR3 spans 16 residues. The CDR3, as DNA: TGTGCCAGCAGTTACTCGAGCAGGATGAACACCGGGGAGCTGTTTTTT. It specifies CASSYSSRMNTGELFF.

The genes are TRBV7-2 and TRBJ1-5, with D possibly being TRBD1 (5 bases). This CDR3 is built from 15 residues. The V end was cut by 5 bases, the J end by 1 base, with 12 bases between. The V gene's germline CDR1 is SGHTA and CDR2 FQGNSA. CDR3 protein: CASSLQAGSNQPQHF. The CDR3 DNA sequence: TGTGCCAGCAGCCTACAGGCGGGAAGCAATCAGCCCCAGCATTTT.

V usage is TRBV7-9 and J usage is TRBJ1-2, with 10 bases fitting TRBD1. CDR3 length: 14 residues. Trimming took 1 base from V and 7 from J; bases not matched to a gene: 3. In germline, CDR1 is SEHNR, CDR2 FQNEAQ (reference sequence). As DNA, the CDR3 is TGTGCCAGCAGCTTAGAATGGACAGGGGGTGGCTACACCTTC. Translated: CASSLEWTGGGYTF.

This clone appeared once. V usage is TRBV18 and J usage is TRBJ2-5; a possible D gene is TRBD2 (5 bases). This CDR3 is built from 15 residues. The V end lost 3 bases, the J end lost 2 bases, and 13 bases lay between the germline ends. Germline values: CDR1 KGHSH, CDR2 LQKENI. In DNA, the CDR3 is TGTGCCAGCTCACCCCCGGGGAGAGGACAAGAGACCCAGTACTTC. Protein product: CASSPPGRGQETQYF. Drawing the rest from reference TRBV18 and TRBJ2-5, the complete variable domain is NAGVMQNPRHLVRRRGQEARLRCSPMKGHSHVYWYRQLPEEGLKFMVYLQKENIIDESGMPKERFSAEFPKEGPSILRIQQVVRGDSAAYFCASSPPGRGQETQYFGPGTRLLVL.

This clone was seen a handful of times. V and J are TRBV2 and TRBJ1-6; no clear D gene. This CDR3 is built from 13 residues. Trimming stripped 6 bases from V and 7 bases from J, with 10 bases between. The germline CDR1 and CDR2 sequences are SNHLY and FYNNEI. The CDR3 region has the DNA TGTGCCAGCAGGATCCTCAGGAATTCACCCCTCCACTTT. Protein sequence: CASRILRNSPLHF. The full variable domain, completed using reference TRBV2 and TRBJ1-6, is EPEVTQTPSHQVTQMGQEVILRCVPISNHLYFYWYRQILGQKVEFLVSFYNNEISEKSEIFDDQFSVERPDGSNFTLKIRSTKLEDSAMYFCASRILRNSPLHFGNGTRLTVT.

In nucleotides, the CDR3 is TGTGCCACCAGCAGAGACCGCCAGCCCCAGCATTTT. It specifies CATSRDRQPQHF. The chain uses TRBV15 and TRBJ1-5; D is uncertain. There are 12 residues in the CDR3. V lost 0 bases to trimming and J lost 7 bases, with 4 bases between them. From germline, CDR1 is LNHNV and CDR2 YYDKDF (reference sequence).

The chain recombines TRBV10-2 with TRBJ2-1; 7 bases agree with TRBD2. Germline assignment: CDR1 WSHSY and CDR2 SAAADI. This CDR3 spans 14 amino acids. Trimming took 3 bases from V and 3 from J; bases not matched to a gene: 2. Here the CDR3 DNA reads TGCGCCAGCAGTGAACTAGCGCGCTACAATGAGCAGTTCTTC. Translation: CASSELARYNEQFF.

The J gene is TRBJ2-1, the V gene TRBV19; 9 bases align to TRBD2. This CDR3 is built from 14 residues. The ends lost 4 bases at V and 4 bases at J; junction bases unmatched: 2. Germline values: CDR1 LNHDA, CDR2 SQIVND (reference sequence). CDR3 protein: CASSSGGAYNEQFF. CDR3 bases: TGTGCCAGTAGTAGCGGGGGGGCATACAATGAGCAGTTCTTC.

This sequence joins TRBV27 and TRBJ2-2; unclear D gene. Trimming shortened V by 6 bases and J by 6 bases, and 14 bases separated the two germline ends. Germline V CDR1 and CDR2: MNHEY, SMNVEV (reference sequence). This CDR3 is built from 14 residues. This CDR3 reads CASRSQMAAGELFF. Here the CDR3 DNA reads TGTGCCAGCAGATCACAGATGGCCGCCGGGGAGCTGTTTTTT.

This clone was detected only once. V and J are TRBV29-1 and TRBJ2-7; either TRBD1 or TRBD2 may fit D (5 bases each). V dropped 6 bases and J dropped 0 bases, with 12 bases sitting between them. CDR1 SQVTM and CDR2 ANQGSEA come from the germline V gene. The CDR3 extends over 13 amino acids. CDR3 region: CSVARGFSYEQYF. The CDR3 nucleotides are TGCAGCGTGGCCCGGGGCTTCTCCTACGAGCAGTACTTC.

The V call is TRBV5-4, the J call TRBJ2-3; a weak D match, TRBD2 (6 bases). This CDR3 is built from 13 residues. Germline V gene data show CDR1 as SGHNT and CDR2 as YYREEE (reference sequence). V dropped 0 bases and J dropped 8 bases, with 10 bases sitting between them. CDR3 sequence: CASSLAPSATQYF. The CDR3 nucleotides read TGTGCCAGCAGCTTGGCGCCTAGCGCTACGCAGTATTTT.

The CDR3: CASSADADTQYF. The CDR3 DNA sequence: TGTGCCAGCAGCGCGGACGCAGATACGCAGTATTTT. This sequence joins TRBV9 and TRBJ2-3; D unclear. There are 12 residues in the CDR3. CDR1 SGDLS and CDR2 YYNGEE come from the germline V gene. V dropped 3 bases and J dropped 4 bases, with 6 bases sitting between them.

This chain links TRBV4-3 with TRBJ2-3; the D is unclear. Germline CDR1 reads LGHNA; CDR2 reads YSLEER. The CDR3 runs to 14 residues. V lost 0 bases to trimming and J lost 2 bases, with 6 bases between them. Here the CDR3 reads CASSQDRSTDTQYF. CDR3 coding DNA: TGCGCCAGCAGCCAAGATAGGTCCACAGATACGCAGTATTTT.

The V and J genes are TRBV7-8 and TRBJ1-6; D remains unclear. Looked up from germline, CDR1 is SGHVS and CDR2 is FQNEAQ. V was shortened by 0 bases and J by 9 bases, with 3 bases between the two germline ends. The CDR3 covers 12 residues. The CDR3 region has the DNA TGTGCCAGCAGCTTAGCGAGTTCACCCCTCCACTTT. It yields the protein CASSLASSPLHF.

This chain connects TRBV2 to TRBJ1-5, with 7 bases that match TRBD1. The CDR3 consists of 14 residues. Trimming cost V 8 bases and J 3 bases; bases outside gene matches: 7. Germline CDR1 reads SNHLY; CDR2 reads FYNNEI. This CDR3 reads CASHKTGNNQPQHF. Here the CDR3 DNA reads TGTGCCAGCCATAAGACAGGGAACAATCAGCCCCAGCATTTT.

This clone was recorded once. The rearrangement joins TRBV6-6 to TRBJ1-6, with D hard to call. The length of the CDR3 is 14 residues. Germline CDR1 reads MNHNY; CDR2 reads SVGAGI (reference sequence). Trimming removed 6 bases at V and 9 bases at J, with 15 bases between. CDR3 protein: CASRQDGDGSPLHF. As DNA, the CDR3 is TGTGCCAGCAGGCAGGACGGAGACGGTTCACCCCTCCACTTT.

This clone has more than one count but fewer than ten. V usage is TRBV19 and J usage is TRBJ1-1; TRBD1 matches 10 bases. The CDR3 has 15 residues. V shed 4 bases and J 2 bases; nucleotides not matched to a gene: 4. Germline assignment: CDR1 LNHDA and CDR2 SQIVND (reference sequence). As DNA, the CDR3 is TGTGCCAGTAGTAAACGGGACAGGGGAAACACTGAAGCTTTCTTT. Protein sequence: CASSKRDRGNTEAFF.

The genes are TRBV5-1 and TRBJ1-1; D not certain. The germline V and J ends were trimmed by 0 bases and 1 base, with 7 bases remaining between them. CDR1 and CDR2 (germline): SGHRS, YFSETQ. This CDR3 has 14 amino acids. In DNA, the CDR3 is TGCGCCAGCAGCTTGGCCGGGGAGAACACTGAAGCTTTCTTT. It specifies CASSLAGENTEAFF. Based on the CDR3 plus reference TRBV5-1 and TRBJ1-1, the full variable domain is KAGVTQTPRYLIKTRGQQVTLSCSPISGHRSVSWYQQTPGQGLQFLFEYFSETQRNKGNFPGRFSGRQFSNSRSEMNVSTLELGDSALYLCASSLAGENTEAFFGQGTRLTVV.

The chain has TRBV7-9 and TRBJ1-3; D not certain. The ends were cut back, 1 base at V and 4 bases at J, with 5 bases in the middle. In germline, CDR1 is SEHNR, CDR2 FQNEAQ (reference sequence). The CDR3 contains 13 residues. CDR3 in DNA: TGTGCCAGCAGCTTAGACAGCGGAAACACCATATATTTT. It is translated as CASSLDSGNTIYF.

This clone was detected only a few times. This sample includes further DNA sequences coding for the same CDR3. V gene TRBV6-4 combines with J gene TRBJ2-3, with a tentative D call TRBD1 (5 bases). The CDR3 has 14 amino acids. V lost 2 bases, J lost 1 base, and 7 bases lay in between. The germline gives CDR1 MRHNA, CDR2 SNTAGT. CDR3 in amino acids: CASSDRGGTDTQYF. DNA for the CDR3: TGTGCCAGCAGTGACAGGGGCGGCACAGATACGCAGTATTTT.

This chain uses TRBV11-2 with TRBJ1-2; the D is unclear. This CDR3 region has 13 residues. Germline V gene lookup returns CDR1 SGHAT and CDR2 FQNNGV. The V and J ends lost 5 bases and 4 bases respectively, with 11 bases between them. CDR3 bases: TGTGCCAGCAGCATCGGATCGGGCTATGGCTACACCTTC. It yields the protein CASSIGSGYGYTF.

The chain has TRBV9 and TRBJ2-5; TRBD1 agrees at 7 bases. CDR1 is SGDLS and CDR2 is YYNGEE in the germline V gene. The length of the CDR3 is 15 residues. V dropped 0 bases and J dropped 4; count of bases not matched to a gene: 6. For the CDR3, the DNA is TGTGCCAGCAGCGTAGAAGGACAGGCTATAGAGACCCAGTACTTC. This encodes CASSVEGQAIETQYF.

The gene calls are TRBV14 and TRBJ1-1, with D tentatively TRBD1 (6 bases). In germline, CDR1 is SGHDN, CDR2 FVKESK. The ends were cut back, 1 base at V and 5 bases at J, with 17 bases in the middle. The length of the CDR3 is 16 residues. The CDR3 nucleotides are TGTGCCAGCAGCCAAGTGGGGCGGGGGGCATATACTGAAGCTTTCTTT. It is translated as CASSQVGRGAYTEAFF.